This T cell receptor beta chain was retrieved from a study of beta chain features in type 1 diabetes (dated by TCRdb to the late 2010s). About the full investigation: No differences in mean age, gender distribution, total cell number or subset yield were found between patients and healthy donors. Across all samples, some 100,000,000 sorted cells were examined, and cell number per subset correlated strongly with RNA yield. The study compared TCRB repertoires of sorted circulating CD4+ T cell subsets between recently diagnosed type 1 diabetes patients and matched healthy donors. Regulatory and stem cell-like memory subsets were obtained from only 8 patients and roughly eight healthy donors, while naive and central memory subsets were obtained from all 30 or so donors. Summary of the overall study and its limitations: Because the HLA sub-analyses included only small numbers of individuals, any influence of HLA type on TCRB rearrangement was left unresolved. Naive, central memory and regulatory TCRB repertoires appeared to be more alike among patients than among healthy donors. At VDJ recombination sites, type 1 diabetes patients had fewer insertions and more deleted nucleotides, which implies abnormalities in thymic rearrangement. Sequencing cDNA rather than genomic DNA could over-represent highly expressing activated cells, although activation and CD3 levels did not differ between groups. A moderate but significant shortening of TCRB CDR3 length was observed in type 1 diabetes patients in all four CD4+ subsets. PCR may preferentially amplify shorter templates, but because patient and control samples were amplified and corrected together, any resulting skew would affect both groups equally.

The germline ends are 17 bases apart after V is trimmed by 8 bases and J by 1 base. CDR1 and CDR2, looked up from the germline V gene, are SGHTA and FQGNSA. Taken from cysteine to phenylalanine, the CDR3 has 15 residues. This entry keeps only the CDR3 DNA: 45 bases, framed from base 1. All of the isolated RNA was reverse transcribed with the High Capacity cDNA Reverse Transcription Kit, so expressed TCRB transcripts were sequenced. Deep immunoSEQ sequencing was performed on naive, central memory and regulatory T cell samples, with an average of roughly 3.6 million total reads per sample. After sorted cells were lysed in RLT buffer, RNA was extracted with DNase-treated RNeasy Micro or Mini kits, with the choice depending on cell number. Each cell subset was processed on its own to prevent cross-contamination, while patient and healthy donor samples were processed together. TCRB sequences were amplified from cDNA with the immunoSEQ multiplex PCR, producing 87-bp fragments spanning the CDR3 region. The amplicons were sequenced using the Illumina HiSeq platform. The authors processed their data as follows. PCR bias was computationally corrected using synthetic template baselines, reads within Hamming distance 2 were collapsed, and singletons that could not be merged were discarded. Reads were aligned against IMGT so that V, D and J genes, CDR3 length and insertions or deletions at six rearrangement sites could be assigned. Within each subset, clonotype counts were normalized to sorted cell number, after which true diversity and Gini coefficients were computed with the tcR R package. The overlap coefficient, calculated on TCRB nucleotide sequences, was used to measure repertoire sharing. Out-of-frame TCRB sequences from naive cells were analyzed as a proxy for the pre-selection repertoire. Sourced from immuneACCESS, this table was stored by TCRdb with only in-frame sequences that have V and J called. A share of the clones is absent; for the studies checked, an unresolved V gene accounts for under half, and the remainder has no known explanation. V and J calls and clone size are as listed in that table; D and trimming were resolved from the DNA. The sample table lists 330,000 or so clones, around 12% of them with a count of one. The ten largest clones take up approximately 0.01% of the sample.

Points on this clone: No antigen is known for it. Base qualities were left out, and no much larger clone turns up one base away.

A single peripheral blood draw of around 100 mL on average was collected from each donor into heparinised tubes. Naive, central memory, regulatory and stem cell-like memory CD4+ T cells were sorted on a BD FACSAria II using a panel including CD45RO, CCR7, CD25, CD127, CD95 and CD27. All sorted populations exceeded 95% purity. PBMCs were isolated right away by Lymphoprep density gradient centrifugation and were stained directly, without culture. So that batch effects would be minimized, each experiment stained and sorted samples in pairs, pairing one healthy donor with one patient. Source material: naive CD4+ T cells from blood. Read against the paper, the sample's cell subset or site label means: true naive CD4+ T cells. This TCR came from a woman under 30 with type 1 diabetes. This chain is built from TRBV7-2 and TRBJ2-5, with a tentative D gene TRBD2 over 6 matching bases. The sequence in DNA is TGTGCCAGCGGACGAGGAGGGACCGTCCAAGAGACCCAGTACTTC. This encodes CASGRGGTVQETQYF.